The following is a T cell receptor (beta chain) sequence with its context. Its specificity is not known. Clones were read by immunoSEQ multiplex PCR, and TCRdb kept only the in-frame ones, dropping some. The sample contains some 70,000 clones, roughly 80% of which appear only once. Unmatched junction bases numbered 7, after V lost 5 bases and J lost 4 bases. The CDR3 spans 15 residues. The germline V gene has CDR1 SGHRS and CDR2 YFSETQ. The entry originates in a study of T cell responses to AZD1222 COVID-19 vaccine. Study-level results: Regions 160-218 and 743-854 held dominance among vaccine-associated CD4 TCRs, which spanned spike.

Both about-4-week and about-12-week second-dose recipients were combined. V usage is TRBV5-1 and J usage is TRBJ2-7; 12 bases agree with TRBD1. The sequence derives from an adult who received the AZD1222 COVID-19 vaccine. The material sequenced was peripheral blood, taken 28 days after the second AZD1222 dose. The CDR3 sequence is CASRTGTGGAYEQYF. The CDR3 DNA is TGCGCCAGCAGGACCGGGACAGGGGGCGCATACGAGCAGTACTTC.